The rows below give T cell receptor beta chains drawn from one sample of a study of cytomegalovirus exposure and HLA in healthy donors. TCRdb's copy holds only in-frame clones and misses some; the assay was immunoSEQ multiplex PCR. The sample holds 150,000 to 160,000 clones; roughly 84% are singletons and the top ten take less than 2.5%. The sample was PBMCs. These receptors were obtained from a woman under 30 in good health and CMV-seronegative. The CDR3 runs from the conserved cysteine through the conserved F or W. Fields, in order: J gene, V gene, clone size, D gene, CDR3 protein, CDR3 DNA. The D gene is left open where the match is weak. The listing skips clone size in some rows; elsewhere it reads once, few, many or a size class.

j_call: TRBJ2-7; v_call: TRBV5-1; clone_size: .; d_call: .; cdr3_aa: CASSLAGTPGDEQYF; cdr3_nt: TGCGCCAGCAGCTTGGCGGGGACTCCTGGGGACGAGCAGTACTTC
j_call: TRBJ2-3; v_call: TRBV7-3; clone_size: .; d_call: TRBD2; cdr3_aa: CASSASGITDTQYF; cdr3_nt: TGTGCCAGCAGCGCGAGCGGGATCACAGATACGCAGTATTTT
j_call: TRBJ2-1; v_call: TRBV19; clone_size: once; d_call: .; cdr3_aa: CASSPNPGSYNEQFF; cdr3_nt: TGTGCCAGTAGTCCGAATCCGGGATCCTACAATGAGCAGTTCTTC
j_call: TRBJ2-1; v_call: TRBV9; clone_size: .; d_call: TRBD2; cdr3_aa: CASSGGIAGVLNEQFF; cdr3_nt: TGTGCCAGCAGCGGCGGAATAGCGGGAGTTCTCAATGAGCAGTTCTTC
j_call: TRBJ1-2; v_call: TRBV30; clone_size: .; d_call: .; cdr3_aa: CAWTGGYGYTF; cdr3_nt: TGTGCCTGGACCGGGGGGTATGGCTACACCTTC
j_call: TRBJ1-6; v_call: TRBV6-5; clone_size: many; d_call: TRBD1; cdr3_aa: CASSVRDSFSSPLHF; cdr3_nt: TGTGCCAGCAGTGTCCGGGACAGCTTTTCTTCACCCCTCCACTTT
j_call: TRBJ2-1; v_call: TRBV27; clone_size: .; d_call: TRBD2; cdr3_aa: CASSPGPGLAHNEQFF; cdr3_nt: TGTGCCAGCAGTCCTGGACCGGGACTAGCCCACAATGAGCAGTTCTTC
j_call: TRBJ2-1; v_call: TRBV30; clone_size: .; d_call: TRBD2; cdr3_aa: CAWNGRDNEQFF; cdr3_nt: TGTGCCTGGAACGGGAGGGACAATGAGCAGTTCTTC
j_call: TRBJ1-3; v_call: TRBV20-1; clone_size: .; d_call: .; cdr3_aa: CSADSYNTIYF; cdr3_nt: TGCAGTGCTGACAGTTACAACACCATATATTTT
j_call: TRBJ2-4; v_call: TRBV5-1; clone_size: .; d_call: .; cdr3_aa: CASSDGTPLAKNIQYF; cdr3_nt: TGCGCCAGCAGCGATGGGACACCCCTAGCCAAAAACATTCAGTACTTC
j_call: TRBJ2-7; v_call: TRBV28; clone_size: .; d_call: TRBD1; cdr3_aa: CASRPTGTGDYEQYF; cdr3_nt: TGTGCCAGCAGGCCAACCGGGACAGGGGACTACGAGCAGTACTTC
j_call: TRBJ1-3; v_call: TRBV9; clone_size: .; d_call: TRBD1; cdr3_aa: CASSARTGGLNTTIYF; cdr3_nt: TGTGCCAGCAGCGCGAGGACAGGGGGCCTCAATACCACCATATATTTT
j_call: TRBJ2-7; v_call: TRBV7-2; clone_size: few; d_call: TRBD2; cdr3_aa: CASSFGRPYEQYF; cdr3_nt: TGTGCCAGCAGCTTCGGGAGGCCCTACGAGCAGTACTTC
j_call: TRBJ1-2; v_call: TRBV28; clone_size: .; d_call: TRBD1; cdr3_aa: CASSLPGQLGGYTF; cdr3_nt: TGTGCCAGCAGTCTCCCGGGACAGCTCGGTGGCTACACCTTC
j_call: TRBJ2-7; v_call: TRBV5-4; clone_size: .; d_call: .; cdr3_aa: CASSLGGRTYEQYF; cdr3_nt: TGTGCCAGCAGCTTGGGGGGGCGGACCTACGAGCAGTACTTC
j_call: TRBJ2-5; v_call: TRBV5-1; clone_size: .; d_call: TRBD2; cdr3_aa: CASSWEGSRGQYF; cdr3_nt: TGCGCCAGCAGCTGGGAGGGTTCTCGCGGCCAGTACTTC
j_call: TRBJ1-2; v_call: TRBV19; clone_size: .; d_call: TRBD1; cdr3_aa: CASTLRTGDGYTF; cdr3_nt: TGTGCCAGTACCCTTCGGACAGGGGATGGCTACACCTTC
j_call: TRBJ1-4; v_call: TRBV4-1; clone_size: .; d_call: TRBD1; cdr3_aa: CASSPFPNRGRGEKLFF; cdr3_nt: TGCGCCAGCAGCCCCTTCCCGAACAGGGGGCGCGGGGAAAAACTGTTTTTT
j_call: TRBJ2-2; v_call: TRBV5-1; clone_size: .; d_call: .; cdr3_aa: CASKVSGTNTGELFF; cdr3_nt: TGCGCCAGCAAGGTGTCGGGGACGAACACCGGGGAGCTGTTTTTT
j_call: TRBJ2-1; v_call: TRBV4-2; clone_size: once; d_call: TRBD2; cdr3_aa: CASSPSGGGLAGAPGDNEQFF; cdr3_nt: TGTGCCAGCAGCCCTTCCGGAGGGGGACTAGCGGGAGCCCCGGGGGACAATGAGCAGTTCTTC
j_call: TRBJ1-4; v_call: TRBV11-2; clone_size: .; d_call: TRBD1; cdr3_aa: CASSFWDSPNEKLFF; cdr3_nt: TGTGCCAGCAGCTTTTGGGACAGCCCAAATGAAAAACTGTTTTTT
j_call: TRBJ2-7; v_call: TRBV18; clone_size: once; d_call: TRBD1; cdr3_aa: CASSPGTGAAYEQYF; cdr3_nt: TGTGCCAGCTCACCAGGGACAGGGGCCGCATACGAGCAGTACTTC
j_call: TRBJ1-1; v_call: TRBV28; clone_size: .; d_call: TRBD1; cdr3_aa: CASSLTMTGRTEAFF; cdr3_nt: TGTGCCAGCAGTTTAACCATGACAGGGAGGACTGAAGCTTTCTTT
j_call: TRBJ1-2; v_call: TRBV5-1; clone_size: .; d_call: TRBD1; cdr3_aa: CASSVGDSRYGYTF; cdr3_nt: TGCGCCAGCAGCGTTGGGGACAGCCGCTATGGCTACACCTTC
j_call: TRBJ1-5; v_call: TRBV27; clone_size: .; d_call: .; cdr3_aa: CASSRQGNQPQHF; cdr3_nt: TGTGCCAGCAGTCGGCAGGGCAATCAGCCCCAGCATTTT
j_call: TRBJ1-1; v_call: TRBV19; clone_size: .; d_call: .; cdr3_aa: CASSRPGPNTEAFF; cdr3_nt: TGTGCCAGTAGTCGGCCAGGGCCGAACACTGAAGCTTTCTTT
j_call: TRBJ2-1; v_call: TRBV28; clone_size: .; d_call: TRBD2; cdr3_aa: CASSLWEGGKIF; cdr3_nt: TGTGCCAGCAGTTTATGGGAGGGAGGGAAGATCTTC
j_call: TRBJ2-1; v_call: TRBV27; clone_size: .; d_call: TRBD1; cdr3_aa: CASSLRQGLSYNEQFF; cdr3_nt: TGTGCCAGCAGTTTAAGACAGGGGCTTTCCTACAATGAGCAGTTCTTC
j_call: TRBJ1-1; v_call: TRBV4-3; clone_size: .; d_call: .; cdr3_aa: CASGQQTNTEAFF; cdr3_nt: TGCGCCAGCGGACAGCAAACGAACACTGAAGCTTTCTTT
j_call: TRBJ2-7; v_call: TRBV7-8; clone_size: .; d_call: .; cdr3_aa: CASSRERAREQYF; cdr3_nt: TGTGCCAGCAGCCGGGAGAGGGCTCGGGAGCAGTACTTC
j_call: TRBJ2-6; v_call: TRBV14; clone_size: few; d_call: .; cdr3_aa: CASSQTIMSGANVLTF; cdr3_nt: TGTGCCAGCAGCCAGACTATTATGTCCGGGGCCAACGTCCTGACTTTC
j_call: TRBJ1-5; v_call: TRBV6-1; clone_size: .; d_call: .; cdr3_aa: CASSERDRSSNQPQHF; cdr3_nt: TGTGCCAGCAGTGAACGTGACAGGTCGAGCAATCAGCCCCAGCATTTT
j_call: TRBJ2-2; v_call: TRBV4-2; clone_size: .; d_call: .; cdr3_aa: CASSQEGVGRRELFF; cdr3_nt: TGTGCCAGCAGCCAAGAAGGTGTTGGGCGCCGGGAGCTGTTTTTT
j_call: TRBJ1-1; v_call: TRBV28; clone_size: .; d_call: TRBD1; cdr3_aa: CASSSGQGDTEAFF; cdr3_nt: TGTGCCAGCAGCTCAGGACAGGGAGACACTGAAGCTTTCTTT
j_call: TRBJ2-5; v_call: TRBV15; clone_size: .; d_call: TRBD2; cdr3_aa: CATSRTGTSGGETQYF; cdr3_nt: TGTGCCACCAGCAGAACCGGGACTAGCGGCGGGGAGACCCAGTACTTC
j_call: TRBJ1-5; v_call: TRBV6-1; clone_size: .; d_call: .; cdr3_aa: CASTANILSNQPQHF; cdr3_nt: TGTGCCAGCACAGCGAACATTCTCAGCAATCAGCCCCAGCATTTT
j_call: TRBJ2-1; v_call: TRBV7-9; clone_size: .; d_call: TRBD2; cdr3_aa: CASSPGGNEQFF; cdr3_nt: TGTGCCAGCAGCCCGGGGGGGAATGAGCAGTTCTTC
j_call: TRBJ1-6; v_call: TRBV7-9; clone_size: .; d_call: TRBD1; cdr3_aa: CASSLEQTGNSPLHF; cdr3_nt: TGTGCCAGCAGCCTCGAACAGACAGGGAACTCACCCCTCCACTTT
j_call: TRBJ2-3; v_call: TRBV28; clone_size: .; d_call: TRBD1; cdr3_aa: CASSQTGYTDTQYF; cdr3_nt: TGTGCCAGCAGTCAGACAGGGTACACAGATACGCAGTATTTT
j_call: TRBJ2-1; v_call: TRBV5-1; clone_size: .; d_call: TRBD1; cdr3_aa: CASSLLGQGANEQFF; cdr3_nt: TGCGCCAGCAGCTTGCTGGGACAGGGGGCCAATGAGCAGTTCTTC
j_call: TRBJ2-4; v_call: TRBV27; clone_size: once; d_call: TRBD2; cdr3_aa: CASSVLLEAGGQIQYF; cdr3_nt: TGTGCCAGCAGTGTTTTATTGGAGGCGGGAGGGCAGATTCAGTACTTC
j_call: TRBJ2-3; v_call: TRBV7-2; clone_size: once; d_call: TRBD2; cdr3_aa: CASSPFAGGPTDTQYF; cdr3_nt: TGTGCCAGCAGCCCCTTTGCGGGAGGCCCCACAGATACGCAGTATTTT
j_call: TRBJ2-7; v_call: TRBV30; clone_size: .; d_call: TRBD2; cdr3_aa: CAWVPAWTSGGTHEQYF; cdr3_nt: TGTGCCTGGGTTCCAGCCTGGACTAGCGGAGGCACCCACGAGCAGTACTTC
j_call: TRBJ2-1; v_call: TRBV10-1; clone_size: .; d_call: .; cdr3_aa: CASSESASYNEQFF; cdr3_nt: TGCGCCAGCAGTGAGTCCGCGTCCTACAATGAGCAGTTCTTC
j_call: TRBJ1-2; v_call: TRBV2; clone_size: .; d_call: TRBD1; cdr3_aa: CASSEGDRANTF; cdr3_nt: TGTGCCAGCAGTGAAGGGGACAGGGCCAACACCTTC
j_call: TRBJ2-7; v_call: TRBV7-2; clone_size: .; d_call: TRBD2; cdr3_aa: CASSSAGGGTYEQYF; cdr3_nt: TGTGCCAGCAGTTCAGCGGGAGGAGGGACCTACGAGCAGTACTTC
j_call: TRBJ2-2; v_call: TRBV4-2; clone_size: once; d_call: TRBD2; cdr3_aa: CASSQRESGGGELFF; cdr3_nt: TGTGCCAGCAGCCAGCGGGAGAGTGGAGGCGGGGAGCTGTTTTTT
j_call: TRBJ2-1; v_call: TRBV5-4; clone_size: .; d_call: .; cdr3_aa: CALQVAGAPGNEQFF; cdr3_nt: TGTGCCCTGCAGGTGGCGGGGGCCCCAGGAAATGAGCAGTTCTTC
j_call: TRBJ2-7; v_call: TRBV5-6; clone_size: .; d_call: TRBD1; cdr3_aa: CASSRRRQGPSYEQYF; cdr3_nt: TGTGCCAGCAGCCGACGGAGACAGGGACCCTCCTACGAGCAGTACTTC
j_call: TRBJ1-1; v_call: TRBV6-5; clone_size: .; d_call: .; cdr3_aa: CASTQGRAAFF; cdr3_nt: TGTGCCAGCACCCAGGGGCGCGCAGCTTTCTTT
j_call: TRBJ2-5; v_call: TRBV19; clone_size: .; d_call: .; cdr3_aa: CASSIFSGQETQYF; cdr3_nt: TGTGCCAGTAGTATATTCTCCGGCCAAGAGACCCAGTACTTC
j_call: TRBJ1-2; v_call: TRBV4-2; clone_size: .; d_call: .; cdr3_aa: CASSQEGASYGYTF; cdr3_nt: TGTGCCAGCAGCCAAGAGGGGGCCAGCTATGGCTACACCTTC
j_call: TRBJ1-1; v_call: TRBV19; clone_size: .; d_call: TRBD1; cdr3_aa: CASSIGDRGNTEAFF; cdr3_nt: TGTGCCAGTAGTATAGGGGACAGGGGCAACACTGAAGCTTTCTTT
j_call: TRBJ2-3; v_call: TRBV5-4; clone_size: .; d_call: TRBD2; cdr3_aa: CASQLAGAADTQYF; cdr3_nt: TGTGCCAGCCAACTAGCGGGAGCGGCAGATACGCAGTATTTT
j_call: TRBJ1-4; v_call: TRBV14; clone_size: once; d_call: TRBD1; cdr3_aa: CASSQPDRVLF; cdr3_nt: TGTGCCAGCAGCCAACCGGACAGGGTGCTTTTT
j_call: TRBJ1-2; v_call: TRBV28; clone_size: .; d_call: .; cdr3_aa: CASSLTAGTDYGYTF; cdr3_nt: TGTGCCAGCAGTTTAACAGCGGGTACGGACTATGGCTACACCTTC
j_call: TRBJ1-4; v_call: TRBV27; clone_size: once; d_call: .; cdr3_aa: CASRGGGRGEKLFF; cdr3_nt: TGTGCCAGTAGGGGTGGGGGCAGGGGCGAAAAACTGTTTTTT
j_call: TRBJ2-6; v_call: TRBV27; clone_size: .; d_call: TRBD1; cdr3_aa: CASSFLGGASGANVLTF; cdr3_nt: TGTGCCAGCAGCTTCCTAGGGGGCGCATCTGGGGCCAACGTCCTGACTTTC
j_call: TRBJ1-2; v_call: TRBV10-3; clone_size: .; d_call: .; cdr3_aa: CAIRRAINYGYTF; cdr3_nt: TGTGCCATCAGAAGAGCGATAAACTATGGCTACACCTTC